This T cell receptor beta chain is drawn from a study of CD4 T cells in relation to SARS-CoV-2 and coronaviruses. Study-wide background: After roughly 9 days of antigen culture, PBMC TCR beta CDR3s were sequenced. Regarding the study as a whole: In roughly 65% of donors, memory CD4+ clonotypes crossrecognized SARS-CoV-2 and at least one common cold coronavirus spike.

TCRdb's copy holds only in-frame clones and misses some; the assay was immunoSEQ multiplex PCR. Altogether tens of thousands of clones are present, around 75% being singletons, with the ten largest covering about an eighth. Unexposed donor CD4+ T cells date from about 2011-2018, before the COVID-19 pandemic. CD4+ T cells were isolated from the cells after about ten days of culture. Unexposed-donor CD4+ T cells were probed with SARS-CoV-2 S/N and four cold-coronavirus spikes, cells permitting. Fresh IL-2 medium replaced half the medium on days 3 and 7. J was trimmed by 4 bases and V by 5 bases; bases with no gene match: 5. CDR1 and CDR2 from the germline V gene are LGHNT and FRNRAP. This CDR3 comprises 15 residues. Concerning this clone: Antigen: not known.

The receptor's source is a human donor in good health. Sequenced sample: CD4+ T cells from PBMCs, cultured in vitro. The gene calls are TRBV12-5 and TRBJ2-7, with TRBD2 matching 13 bases. CDR3 nucleotides: TGTGCTAGTGGTACACCGGGACTAGCGGGATACGAGCAGTACTTC. Translated, it gives CASGTPGLAGYEQYF.